The 19 T cell receptor beta chains in this list originate from one sample, sequenced in a study of lymphopenia after photon versus proton radiotherapy. The protocol was immunoSEQ multiplex PCR, while the TCRdb copy is restricted to in-frame clones and leaves out a portion. The table has 26,000 or so clones, about 85% seen once; the top ten hold around 5.2%. Sequenced material: peripheral blood, taken from a patient treated with photon-based radiotherapy. These receptor sequences come from a man between 25 and 39 years old with gastric cancer.

The sample holds a few counts of this clone. The chain joins TRBV19 to TRBJ1-5; D not resolved. The CDR3 runs 13 residues. Germline V gene sequence: CDR1 LNHDA, CDR2 SQIVND (reference sequence). The ends were cut back, 7 bases at V and 5 bases at J, with 12 bases in the middle. The CDR3 DNA follows: TGTGCCAGTAATGTGGGGAAGGATCAGCCCCAGCATTTT. It is translated as CASNVGKDQPQHF.

The J gene is TRBJ2-2, the V gene TRBV7-2; D might be TRBD2 (5 bases). V gave up 1 base and J gave up 13 bases, with 10 bases separating them. The CDR3 has 12 residues. CDR1 SGHTA and CDR2 FQGNSA come from the germline V gene. The DNA of the CDR3 is TGTGCCAGCAGCTTAGTCGGTGCGGGGCTGTTTTTT. It yields the protein CASSLVGAGLFF.

V and J are TRBV10-3 and TRBJ2-3; 9 bases are a match to TRBD1. CDR1 is ENHRY, CDR2 SYGVKD, per germline. The CDR3 runs to 16 residues. The V segment lost 3 bases and the J segment 6 bases; nucleotides outside the gene matches: 10. Here the CDR3 DNA reads TGTGCCATCAGTGATGGGACAGGGAATTTTGCGGATACGCAGTATTTT. As protein: CAISDGTGNFADTQYF.

The rearrangement links TRBV7-2 to TRBJ2-1; D is unresolved. The CDR3 has 15 amino acids. V lost 0 bases and J 4 bases, leaving 10 bases between the germline ends. Germline-derived CDR1 and CDR2 are SGHTA and FQGNSA. CDR3 region: CASSLAGGEYNEQFF. CDR3 sequence (DNA): TGTGCCAGCAGCTTAGCGGGCGGAGAGTACAATGAGCAGTTCTTC.

The chain couples TRBV9 to TRBJ1-2; the D gene is possibly TRBD1 (5 bases). V dropped 4 bases and J dropped 5 bases, with 18 bases sitting between them. The CDR3 is 15 residues long. Germline V gene sequence: CDR1 SGDLS, CDR2 YYNGEE. The CDR3 DNA reads as TGTGCCAGCAGCCCACGGTCAGGGTCTGGGTATGGCTACACCTTC. Protein: CASSPRSGSGYGYTF. The full variable domain, rest sourced from reference TRBV9 and TRBJ1-2, is DSGVTQTPKHLITATGQRVTLRCSPRSGDLSVYWYQQSLDQGLQFLIQYYNGEERAKGNILERFSAQQFPDLHSELNLSSLELGDSALYFCASSPRSGSGYGYTFGSGTRLTVV.

The chain links TRBV19 to TRBJ2-3; D unresolved. Germline CDR1 LNHDA, CDR2 SQIVND (reference sequence). Trimming shortened V by 7 bases and J by 4 bases, and 12 bases separated the two germline ends. There are 13 residues in the CDR3. This chain's CDR3 is CASTKSRADTQYF. CDR3 nucleotides: TGTGCCAGTACAAAGTCTAGGGCAGATACGCAGTATTTT. Supplemented by reference TRBV19 and TRBJ2-3, the full variable domain reads DGGITQSPKYLFRKEGQNVTLSCEQNLNHDAMYWYRQDPGQGLRLIYYSQIVNDFQKGDIAEGYSVSREKKESFPLTVTSAQKNPTAFYLCASTKSRADTQYFGPGTRLTVL.

This clone was seen a handful of times. The chain joins TRBV5-8 to TRBJ1-5; D remains ambiguous. This CDR3 comprises 13 residues. V gave up 2 bases and J gave up 5 bases, with 8 bases separating them. In germline, CDR1 is SGHTS, CDR2 YDEGEE. In nucleotides, the CDR3 is TGTGCCAGCAGCTTTTCGTATGATCAGCCCCAGCATTTT. Residues: CASSFSYDQPQHF.

This chain links TRBV6-1 with TRBJ2-5, with 10 nucleotides matching TRBD1. Germline V lookup: CDR1 MNHNS, CDR2 SASEGT. V shed 5 bases, J shed 3 bases, and the junction held 6 bases outside the gene matches. The CDR3 runs to 15 residues. The CDR3 protein is CASSILTGGEETQYF. CDR3 in DNA: TGTGCCAGCAGTATATTGACAGGGGGCGAAGAGACCCAGTACTTC.

This chain uses TRBV28 with TRBJ2-3, with 13 bases aligning to TRBD2. V trimming: 6 bases; J trimming: 1 base; junction bases outside the gene matches: 4. Germline V gene sequence: CDR1 MDHEN, CDR2 SYDVKM. This CDR3 is built from 16 residues. In DNA, the CDR3 is TGTGCCAGCAGAACTAGCGGGAGGGTCGGCACAGATACGCAGTATTTT. Translation gives CASRTSGRVGTDTQYF.

The V gene is TRBV15, the J gene TRBJ1-5; tentative D call: TRBD1 (5 bases). The CDR3 contains 18 residues. CDR1 and CDR2 from the germline V gene are LNHNV and YYDKDF (reference sequence). The V and J ends lost 0 bases and 4 bases respectively, with 19 bases between them. The DNA for the CDR3 is TGTGCCACCAGCAGAGATGGAGGGTCAGGGAACCCTAATCAGCCCCAGCATTTT. Protein: CATSRDGGSGNPNQPQHF.

V is TRBV30 and J is TRBJ2-3; D uncertain. V lost 1 base and J lost 1, with 6 bases in between. The CDR3 contains 13 residues. Germline loops: CDR1 GTSNPN, CDR2 SVGIG (reference sequence). The CDR3 reads CAWSGPGTDTQYF. The CDR3 region has the DNA TGTGCCTGGAGTGGCCCAGGCACAGATACGCAGTATTTT.

The chain is built from TRBV28 and TRBJ1-2; the D is unclear. The germline V gene encodes CDR1 MDHEN and CDR2 SYDVKM. The CDR3 is made up of 14 amino acids. V was trimmed by 2 bases and J by 10 bases, leaving 17 bases between them. CDR3 nucleotide sequence: TGTGCCAGCAGTTTAGATAGGGCCAAGCGAGACTACACCTTC. Its translation: CASSLDRAKRDYTF.

The chain has TRBV19 and TRBJ1-6; TRBD1 is a possible D gene (6 bases). Trimming took 5 bases from V and 5 from J, leaving 22 bases between them. The CDR3 has 18 amino acids. Germline V gene data show CDR1 as LNHDA and CDR2 as SQIVND (reference sequence). CDR3 DNA sequence: TGTGCCAGTAGTCCCTCGACGGACAGACCACCTAATAATTCACCCCTCCACTTT. Its protein is CASSPSTDRPPNNSPLHF.

The chain has TRBV6-5 and TRBJ2-5; a weak D match, TRBD1 (6 bases). CDR1 is MNHEY and CDR2 is SVGAGI in the germline V gene. This CDR3 is 15 amino acids long. Between the trimmed V and J ends, which lost 0 bases and 5 bases, there was a span of 13 bases. The DNA for the CDR3 is TGTGCCAGCAGTTACTCAAGCAGGGGTTCGGAGACCCAGTACTTC. It codes for CASSYSSRGSETQYF.

The chain links TRBV19 to TRBJ2-1; TRBD1 aligns across 10 bases. There are 17 residues in the CDR3. CDR1 is LNHDA, CDR2 SQIVND, per germline (reference sequence). V shed 5 bases and J 5 bases; nucleotides not matched to a gene: 12. CDR3 loop: CASSPSLGDRGDNEQFF. In nucleotides, the CDR3 is TGTGCCAGTAGTCCGTCCTTGGGGGACAGGGGTGACAATGAGCAGTTCTTC. Complete variable domain (other parts from reference TRBV19 and TRBJ2-1): DGGITQSPKYLFRKEGQNVTLSCEQNLNHDAMYWYRQDPGQGLRLIYYSQIVNDFQKGDIAEGYSVSREKKESFPLTVTSAQKNPTAFYLCASSPSLGDRGDNEQFFGPGTRLTVL.

The genes are TRBV6-1 and TRBJ2-3; D perhaps matches TRBD1 (6 bases). Trimming pared 6 bases from V and 0 bases from J, leaving 10 bases between. Germline assignment: CDR1 MNHNS and CDR2 SASEGT. The CDR3 has 14 residues. CDR3: CASRVGGSTDTQYF. DNA of the CDR3: TGTGCCAGCAGGGTAGGGGGTAGCACAGATACGCAGTATTTT.

The chain carries TRBV5-8 and TRBJ1-5, with D possibly matching TRBD1 (5 bases). Germline V CDR1 and CDR2: SGHTS, YDEGEE. This CDR3 spans 13 amino acids. Trimming removed 5 bases at V and 3 bases at J, with 9 bases between. The CDR3 DNA reads as TGTGCCAGCAGTCCAGGGTTCAATCAGCCCCAGCATTTT. Translated: CASSPGFNQPQHF.

The genes are TRBV5-4 and TRBJ1-2; 8 bases are a match to TRBD1. V lost 5 bases to trimming and J lost 13 bases; unmatched junction nucleotides: 19. This CDR3 comprises 15 residues. Germline assignment: CDR1 SGHNT and CDR2 YYREEE (reference sequence). As DNA, the CDR3 is TGTGCCAGCAGTCCGTACCGGGACAGGCCCCTGGGAGGCACCTTC. Amino acid sequence: CASSPYRDRPLGGTF.

The chain is built from TRBV18 and TRBJ2-1; 8 bases agree with TRBD1. Trimming removed 2 bases from V and 6 bases from J; junction bases left unmatched: 6. The CDR3 runs to 15 residues. The germline CDR1 and CDR2 sequences are KGHSH and LQKENI. CDR3 protein: CASSPDRDRLNEQFF. CDR3 nucleotide sequence: TGTGCCAGCTCACCAGACCGGGACAGGCTCAATGAGCAGTTCTTC.